A selection of T cell receptor beta chains follows, all from one sample in a study of T cells in Graves' hyperthyroidism and ophthalmopathy. In TCRdb, the multiplex PCR reads were re-called with MiXCR into one record per CDR3 protein. The sample contains about 600,000 distinct CDR3 sequences, about a sixth of which appear only once. Sequencing was performed on blood. Every receptor here comes from a woman between 35 and 50 years old with Graves' ophthalmopathy. CDR3s include the opening cysteine and the closing phenylalanine or tryptophan. Fields, in order: V gene, J gene, D gene, clone size, CDR3 DNA, CDR3 protein. The D gene is left open where the match is weak. Size is omitted from some rows. Given values are once, few, many or a class for expanded clones.

>TRBV6-2/TRBV6-3|TRBJ2-3|TRBD2|many
TGTGCCAGCAGTCGCCATAGCGGGAGACGTAAGGATACGCAGTATTTT
CASSRHSGRRKDTQYF
>TRBV4-1|TRBJ2-1|TRBD1|few
TGCGCCAGCAGCCAACCGGGACAGGGGGTCCATGAGCAGTTCTTC
CASSQPGQGVHEQFF
>TRBV7-2|TRBJ1-1|NA|many
TGTGCCAGCACGACGACGGGGAGCATGAACACTGAAGCTTTCTTT
CASTTTGSMNTEAFF
>TRBV6-1|TRBJ2-1|TRBD1|NA
TGTGCCAGCAGGACCACCGGGACAGGGTACAATGAGCAGTTCTTC
CASRTTGTGYNEQFF
>TRBV5-1|TRBJ2-2|NA|many
TGCGCCAGCACCCCTACGGTGGGCGCGAACACCGGGGAGCTGTTTTTT
CASTPTVGANTGELFF
>TRBV10-3|TRBJ2-1|NA|NA
TGTGCCATCAGCTATACTAGTCGAGGTGAGCAGTTCTTC
CAISYTSRGEQFF
>TRBV27|TRBJ2-4|NA|many
TGTGCCAGCAGTTCTCGGGACTTGGACAAAAACATTCAGTACTTC
CASSSRDLDKNIQYF
>TRBV6-1|TRBJ2-2|NA|many
TGTGCCAGCAGAGGGAACACCGGGGAGCTGTTTTTT
CASRGNTGELFF
>TRBV5-1|TRBJ2-3|NA|many
TGCGCCAGCAGCTTGTTAGGGGCGCTCACAGATACGCAGTATTTT
CASSLLGALTDTQYF
>TRBV7-9|TRBJ2-5|TRBD1|NA
TGTGCCAGCAGCGGCGGGACAGGGGGAAAAGAGACCCAGTACTTC
CASSGGTGGKETQYF
>TRBV7-2|TRBJ2-1|TRBD1|many
TGTGCCAGCAGCTTAGGGGCCGGGACAGGTAACCATGAGCAGTTCTTC
CASSLGAGTGNHEQFF
>TRBV10-3|TRBJ2-5|NA|NA
TGTGCCATCAGTGAGCAGGGGGAGACCCAGTACTTC
CAISEQGETQYF
>TRBV9|TRBJ2-1|NA|NA
TGTGCCAGCAGCGTCTTAGGGCTCGGCAATGAGCAGTTCTTC
CASSVLGLGNEQFF
>TRBV7-2|TRBJ2-3|TRBD2|NA
TGTGCCAGCAGCTTAGCTGGACTAGCGGGAGGGAGCACAGATACGCAGTATTTT
CASSLAGLAGGSTDTQYF
>TRBV10-3|TRBJ1-1|NA|many
TGTGCCACGTGGGGGGGGCGGGAGAACACTGAAGCTTTCTTT
CATWGGRENTEAFF
>TRBV11-2|TRBJ2-7|TRBD2|NA
TGTGCCAGCAGCAGGATTGGCGGGGGGGCCTACGAGCAGTACTTC
CASSRIGGGAYEQYF
>TRBV28|TRBJ2-7|NA|few
TGTGCCAGCAGTTTGTACGGATTCTACGAGCAGTACTTC
CASSLYGFYEQYF
>TRBV11-2|TRBJ2-4|NA|few
TGTGCCAGCAGTGCAGCTGCGGGACTGCTAGCCAAAAACATTCAGTACTTC
CASSAAAGLLAKNIQYF
>TRBV12-3/TRBV12-4|TRBJ2-5|NA|many
TGTGCCAGCAGAAGGTGGGGAACCAAAGAGACCCAGTACTTC
CASRRWGTKETQYF
>TRBV20-1|TRBJ1-5|TRBD1|NA
TGCAGTGCTAAGGGGGCGGGACTCCTTAGCAATCAGCCCCAGCATTTT
CSAKGAGLLSNQPQHF
>TRBV12-3/TRBV12-4|TRBJ2-1|TRBD2|few
TGTGCCAGCAGTTTTGGGCTAGCGGGGGGCGACAATGAGCAGTTCTTC
CASSFGLAGGDNEQFF
>TRBV6-1|TRBJ2-7|TRBD1|many
TGTGCCAGCAGACGACCTTCAGGGACAGGGAGCTCCTACGAGCAGTACTTC
CASRRPSGTGSSYEQYF
>TRBV6-1|TRBJ2-7|NA|many
TGTGCCAGCAGTGCCCAGAGAAGCGGTACCAATCGGGGCGAGCAGTACTTC
CASSAQRSGTNRGEQYF
>TRBV19|TRBJ2-1|NA|few
TGTGCCAGTAGGGAAATAGGGGTTAGCGTGGGCAATGAGCAGTTCTTC
CASREIGVSVGNEQFF
>TRBV20-1|TRBJ2-1|TRBD2|NA
TGCAGTGCCGCCCCGGGGGGGCCCTACAATGAGCAGTTCTTC
CSAAPGGPYNEQFF
>TRBV27|TRBJ1-4|TRBD1|few
TGTGCCAGCAGGACCCGGGACAGGGAATGGGCAACTAATGAAAAACTGTTTTTT
CASRTRDREWATNEKLFF
>TRBV5-1|TRBJ1-1|TRBD1|few
TGCGCCAGCAGCTTGGGGGGGACAGAGAACACTGAAGCTTTCTTT
CASSLGGTENTEAFF
>TRBV5-8|TRBJ1-6|TRBD1|NA
TGTGCCAGCAGCTCTCCCGGACAGGATAATTCACCCCTCCACTTT
CASSSPGQDNSPLHF
>TRBV30|TRBJ2-3|NA|NA
TGTGCCTGGAGCGGGAGAGGGACAGATACGCAGTATTTT
CAWSGRGTDTQYF
>TRBV12-3/TRBV12-4|TRBJ1-5|NA|many
TGTGCCAGCAGTTTCAAGGTTTCGGGCAATCAGCCCCAGCATTTT
CASSFKVSGNQPQHF
>TRBV20-1|TRBJ2-7|TRBD2|many
TGCAGTGCTAGACGGGCATTAAGCGGGAGTAGCTATAACGAGCAGTACTTC
CSARRALSGSSYNEQYF
>TRBV28|TRBJ2-5|NA|NA
TGTGCCAGCAGCCAATGGAGTAGCGGAATCCAAGAGACCCAGTACTTC
CASSQWSSGIQETQYF
>TRBV2|TRBJ1-1|NA|many
TGTGCCAGCAGTAAACAGGGCCACACTGAAGCTTTCTTT
CASSKQGHTEAFF
>TRBV29-1|TRBJ2-5|NA|NA
TGCAGCGTTGAAAGGGGAGTTTCTAGACAAGAGACCCAGTACTTC
CSVERGVSRQETQYF
>TRBV12-3/TRBV12-4|TRBJ1-6|NA|many
TGTGCCAGCAGTTTAGGCATCGGGGCTGATAATTCACCCCTCCACTTT
CASSLGIGADNSPLHF